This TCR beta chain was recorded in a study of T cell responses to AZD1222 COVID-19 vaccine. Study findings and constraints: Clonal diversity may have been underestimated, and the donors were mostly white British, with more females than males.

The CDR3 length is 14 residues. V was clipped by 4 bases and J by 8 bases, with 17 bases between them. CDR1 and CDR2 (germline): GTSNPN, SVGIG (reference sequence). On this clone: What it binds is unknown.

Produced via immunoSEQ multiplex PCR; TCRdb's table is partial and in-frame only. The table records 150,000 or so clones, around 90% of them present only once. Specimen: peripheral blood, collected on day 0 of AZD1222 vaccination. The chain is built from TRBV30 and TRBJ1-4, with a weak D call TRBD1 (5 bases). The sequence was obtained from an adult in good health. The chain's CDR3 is CAWTVGGKGEKLFF. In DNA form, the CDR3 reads TGTGCCTGGACTGTGGGGGGAAAGGGGGAAAAACTGTTTTTT.